The clone carrying this T cell receptor (beta chain) has a handful of counts. Its specificity is unknown. The length of the CDR3 is 12 residues. J gave up 11 bases and V 1 base, and 6 bases lay outside the gene matches. Germline V gives CDR1 GTSNPN, CDR2 SVGIG (reference sequence). Sequencing was performed with immunoSEQ multiplex PCR; in TCRdb, only in-frame clones are kept and a portion is missing. Listed for the sample are 35,000 to 45,000 clones, none seen a single time. This sample stems from a study of T cells after posttransplantation cyclophosphamide. The related graft donor's blood sample was taken on the day of bone marrow donation. General observations from the study: After PTCy, TRB diversity resembled that of CNI/methotrexate controls. Skin or GI-infiltrating T cells shared few TRB sequences with blood. Donor CD8+ memory clones often dominated recipient blood repertoires at later times.

Sequenced material: PBMCs. The chain has TRBV30 and TRBJ2-3; the match to TRBD1 covers 7 bases. The receptor comes from a man between 40 and 49 years old in good health, CMV-negative, and a related stem cell transplant donor. The CDR3 DNA sequence: TGTGCCTGGAGTGGAGACAGGGTGCTGCAGTATTTT. Its translation is CAWSGDRVLQYF.